This T cell receptor (beta chain) was recorded in a study of T cell changes during pregnancy in multiple sclerosis. Using immunoSEQ multiplex PCR, the repertoire was profiled, and TCRdb retains in-frame clones only, with some absent. In the table there are about 23,000 clones, approximately 86% of which are singletons. From germline, CDR1 is SGHNT and CDR2 YYREEE (reference sequence). Trimming at V came to 2 bases and at J to 1 base, leaving 6 bases not matched to a gene. This CDR3 contains 17 residues. This sequence joins TRBV5-4 and TRBJ1-6; TRBD1 agrees at 7 bases. The sequences come from CD4+ T cells from peripheral blood mononuclear cells, collected in the first trimester of pregnancy. This TCR was recovered from a female donor in good health, enrolled as a control in a pregnancy study. CDR3 DNA: TGTGCCAGCAGCTTAGGGACAGCCGGGTCCTATAATTCACCCCTCCACTTT. Encoded protein: CASSLGTAGSYNSPLHF.